What follows are 16 T cell receptor beta chains derived from one specimen sequenced in a study of naive and memory T cell subsets. An equimolar mix of two oligonucleotides served as the beta constant-region primer for TRBC1 and TRBC2. Nested alpha and beta constant-region primers with the SP2 primer drove four PCR rounds on ligated cDNA. MiXCR, run by TCRdb on the UMI-ligation and nested PCR reads, gives a single entry per CDR3 protein. The table lists some 82,000 distinct CDR3 sequences, approximately 10% of them singletons, with 1.2% in the top ten. Material: naive CD8+ T cells from blood. All receptors come from a human donor in good health.

The table lists this clonotype with a few counts. Germline and junction disagree at one end, which may indicate a read error. The chain couples TRBV27 to TRBJ1-2; 8 bases agree with TRBD1. Germline assignment: CDR1 MNHEY and CDR2 SMNVEV (reference sequence). The CDR3 loop spans 14 amino acids. The CDR3, as DNA: TGTGCCAGCCACCCGGGACAGGCTAACTATGGCGACACCTTC. It yields the protein CASHPGQANYGDTF.

The chain recombines TRBV20-1 with TRBJ2-3; TRBD2 matches 10 bases. This CDR3 has 14 amino acids. V lost 5 bases to trimming and J lost 6 bases; unmatched junction nucleotides: 8. Germline CDR1 DFQATT, CDR2 SNEGSKA (reference sequence). CDR3 loop: CSAPAGGPGDTQYF. The CDR3 DNA reads TGCAGTGCTCCAGCGGGAGGGCCGGGGGATACGCAGTATTTT.

V usage is TRBV14 and J usage is TRBJ2-1; D gene ambiguous. The germline gives CDR1 SGHDN, CDR2 FVKESK. With 5 bases removed from V and 6 bases from J, the gap between germline ends came to 11 bases. The CDR3 loop spans 13 amino acids. The CDR3 sequence is CASSAPNRNEQFF. Here the CDR3 DNA reads TGTGCCAGCAGCGCCCCGAATCGCAATGAGCAGTTCTTC.

This clonotype was recorded many times. V gene TRBV6-2 or TRBV6-3 combines with J gene TRBJ2-7; 8 bases map to TRBD1. The CDR3 spans 17 residues. V gave up 7 bases and J gave up 0 bases; unmatched junction bases: 14. Germline CDR1 and CDR2: MNHEY and SVGEGT. In DNA, the CDR3 is TGTGCCAGCACACACAACTACCGGGACAGGAGCTCCTACGAGCAGTACTTC. Protein product: CASTHNYRDRSSYEQYF.

This clonotype appeared many times. The chain links TRBV7-6 to TRBJ2-7, with 7 bases that match TRBD1. With V trimmed by 4 bases and J by 7 bases, 7 bases remained unmatched. There are 13 residues in the CDR3. Germline V CDR1 and CDR2: SGHVS, FNYEAQ. The CDR3 DNA sequence: TGTGCCAGCAGCTCCCGACAGGGTGAAGAGCAGTACTTC. This sequence encodes CASSSRQGEEQYF.

Ten or more counts support this clonotype. This sequence joins TRBV29-1 and TRBJ2-7; D call uncertain. CDR3 length equals 14 residues. Trimming took 0 bases from V and 7 from J, leaving 16 bases between them. From germline, CDR1 is SQVTM and CDR2 ANQGSEA. The CDR3 sequence is CSVEDRRTPREQYF. The CDR3 DNA sequence: TGCAGCGTTGAAGATCGGCGGACGCCTCGGGAGCAGTACTTC.

This clonotype came up a few times. The V and J genes are TRBV28 and TRBJ1-1; D not certain. Looked up from germline, CDR1 is MDHEN and CDR2 is SYDVKM. The length of the CDR3 is 13 residues. With 3 bases removed from V and 10 bases from J, the gap between germline ends came to 15 bases. Here the CDR3 reads CASSFPGYSGAFF. The CDR3, as DNA: TGTGCCAGCAGTTTTCCGGGGTATAGCGGAGCTTTCTTT.

This clonotype was observed a handful of times. The chain uses TRBV7-2 and TRBJ2-1; 12 bases map to TRBD2. The V gene end was trimmed by 1 base and the J gene end by 4 bases; junction bases not matched to a gene: 8. Germline lookup yields CDR1 SGHTA and CDR2 FQGNSA. The CDR3 has 18 residues. Written as DNA, the CDR3 is TGTGCCAGCAGCTTAGTTGCTCTAGCGGGAGGGCAATACAATGAGCAGTTCTTC. This codes for CASSLVALAGGQYNEQFF.

This clonotype has a count of ten or more. The rearrangement joins TRBV2 to TRBJ2-1; the D gene could be TRBD1 or TRBD2 (6 bases each). This CDR3 has 22 amino acids. V was trimmed by 3 bases and J by 3 bases, leaving 33 bases between them. The germline V gene encodes CDR1 SNHLY and CDR2 FYNNEI. The CDR3 nucleotides are TGTGCCAGCAGTGAGGGGTTTGAATTGGTAGCGCGGGATAGGGGGAACTACAATGAGCAGTTCTTC. It specifies CASSEGFELVARDRGNYNEQFF.

The rearrangement uses TRBV12-5 and TRBJ2-7, with TRBD2 matching 9 bases. Per germline, CDR1 LGHNT and CDR2 FRNRAP. There are 17 residues in the CDR3. The ends lost 5 bases at V and 5 bases at J; junction bases unmatched: 16. The CDR3 is CASGMFPGLARFHEQYF. CDR3 nucleotide sequence: TGTGCTAGTGGTATGTTCCCGGGACTAGCCCGCTTCCACGAGCAGTACTTC.

This clonotype was seen ten or more times. The chain combines TRBV27 with TRBJ1-5; D is uncertain. V was cut by 2 bases and J by 9 bases, with 5 bases left in between. This CDR3 comprises 11 residues. Per the germline V gene, CDR1 is MNHEY and CDR2 is SMNVEV (reference sequence). The CDR3 spells CASSLARPQHF. The DNA for the CDR3 is TGTGCCAGCAGTTTAGCTCGGCCCCAGCATTTT.

This clonotype was detected many times. V is TRBV10-3 and J is TRBJ2-1; D may be TRBD1 (5 bases). Germline V lookup: CDR1 ENHRY, CDR2 SYGVKD. V was trimmed by 3 bases and J by 2 bases, leaving 11 bases between them. The length of the CDR3 is 15 residues. CDR3 DNA sequence: TGTGCCATCAGTGAAGCAGGGCGACCCTACAATGAGCAGTTCTTC. Its translation: CAISEAGRPYNEQFF.

This clonotype was recorded a few times. CDR3 DNA sequence: TGCAGCGTTGATGATAGCGGGAGCGCCGGGGAGCTGTTTTTT. Protein sequence: CSVDDSGSAGELFF. The chain recombines TRBV29-1 with TRBJ2-2, with 9 bases fitting TRBD2. Trimming removed 3 bases from V and 6 bases from J; junction bases left unmatched: 5. The CDR3 extends over 14 amino acids. The germline V gene has CDR1 SQVTM and CDR2 ANQGSEA.

J is TRBJ2-7 and V is TRBV2; 8 bases are shared with TRBD1. The CDR3 is made up of 14 amino acids. CDR1 SNHLY and CDR2 FYNNEI come from the germline V gene. Trimming removed 8 bases from V and 3 bases from J; junction bases left unmatched: 9. CDR3 in amino acids: CASRRTGINYEQYF. The CDR3 nucleotides read TGTGCCAGCCGACGGACAGGGATTAACTACGAGCAGTACTTC.

This clonotype was recorded many times. This chain links TRBV29-1 with TRBJ2-1, with TRBD1 matching over 11 bases. CDR3 length: 15 amino acids. The germline V gene has CDR1 SQVTM and CDR2 ANQGSEA. V was clipped by 3 bases and J by 9 bases; unmatched bases: 10. CDR3 sequence reads: CSVEIWDRGYGEQFF. The CDR3 coding sequence is TGCAGCGTTGAGATTTGGGACAGGGGGTACGGTGAGCAGTTCTTC.

This clonotype was found many times. This chain connects TRBV7-8 to TRBJ2-3, with 7 bases that match TRBD1. The V segment lost 5 bases and the J segment 2 bases; nucleotides outside the gene matches: 7. Germline V gene lookup returns CDR1 SGHVS and CDR2 FQNEAQ. There are 15 residues in the CDR3. Written as DNA, the CDR3 is TGTGCCAGCAGCAAAGGGGACAGCTACACAGATACGCAGTATTTT. Its protein product is CASSKGDSYTDTQYF.